This T cell receptor beta chain was profiled in a study of shared clonotypes between healthy human individuals. Some 30,000 T cell genomes, or approximately 200 ng DNA, went into the sorted-subset replicate PCRs. Produced via immunoSEQ multiplex PCR; TCRdb's table is partial and in-frame only. Here the sample spans about 2 million clones, about 95% being singletons. Germline CDR1 and CDR2: SGHNT and YENEEA. V lost 3 bases, J lost 3 bases, and 12 bases lay in between. The CDR3 is 14 residues long. Naivety among CD8 cells was defined by CD45RO negativity and positive CCR7 selection, thereby excluding terminally differentiated effector memory CD45RA+ cells.

This sequence joins TRBV11-3 and TRBJ2-7, with D possibly matching TRBD2 (6 bases). The origin of this receptor is a man aged 18 to 29 in good health. The sequencing sample was made of naive CD8+ T cells sorted from blood. This chain's CDR3 is CASSFGLACYEQYF. For the CDR3, the DNA is TGTGCCAGCAGCTTTGGTCTAGCGTGCTACGAGCAGTACTTC.